One sample yielded the 25 T cell receptor beta chains listed below, sequenced in a study of cytomegalovirus exposure and HLA in healthy donors. PCR employed 60 Vbeta and 13 Jbeta primers. Assay used: immunoSEQ multiplex PCR; TCRdb lists only in-frame clones, some missing. The table records 98,000 or so clones, 65% to 80% of them present only once. Input material: PBMCs. Receptors were obtained from a man aged 60-69 years in good health and CMV-seropositive.

This CDR3 reads CASSEAVMAGGQPQHF. CDR3 coding DNA: TGTGCCAGCAGTGAAGCGGTCATGGCCGGGGGTCAGCCCCAGCATTTT. The rearrangement uses TRBV6-1 and TRBJ1-5; D might be TRBD1 (5 bases). Deletions cut 0 bases from V and 6 bases from J, with 15 bases between. CDR1 is MNHNS and CDR2 is SASEGT in the germline V gene. CDR3 length: 16 residues.

This clone was counted between two and nine times. This rearrangement joins TRBV4-1 to TRBJ1-1; D might be TRBD1 (6 bases). From germline, CDR1 is MGHRA and CDR2 YSYEKL. The CDR3 length is 15 residues. Trimming pared 0 bases from V and 4 bases from J, leaving 12 bases between. CDR3 DNA sequence: TGCGCCAGCAGCCAAGAGGGTAGGGGGGGCACTGAAGCTTTCTTT. Translation gives CASSQEGRGGTEAFF.

The V and J genes are TRBV28 and TRBJ2-3; tentative D call: TRBD2 (6 bases). The CDR3 covers 15 residues. Per the germline V gene, CDR1 is MDHEN and CDR2 is SYDVKM. With 7 bases removed from V and 2 bases from J, the gap between germline ends came to 16 bases. The CDR3 bases are TGTGCCAGCATTTTTAGGGACTTGATCACAGATACGCAGTATTTT. It specifies CASIFRDLITDTQYF.

This chain uses TRBV5-6 with TRBJ2-1; no clear D. Per germline, CDR1 SGHDT and CDR2 YYEEEE. The CDR3 is made up of 11 amino acids. Trimming removed 5 bases from V and 8 bases from J, with 8 bases in between. The CDR3 coding sequence is TGTGCCAGCAGTCACGGTTATGAGCAGTTCTTC. Protein product: CASSHGYEQFF. Combining the CDR3 with reference TRBV5-6 and TRBJ2-1 gives the whole variable domain DAGVTQSPTHLIKTRGQQVTLRCSPKSGHDTVSWYQQALGQGPQFIFQYYEEEERQRGNFPDRFSGHQFPNYSSELNVNALLLGDSALYLCASSHGYEQFFGPGTRLTVL.

The chain couples TRBV29-1 to TRBJ2-1; D call uncertain. The germline gives CDR1 SQVTM, CDR2 ANQGSEA. V dropped 4 bases and J dropped 2 bases, with 3 bases sitting between them. The CDR3 is 11 residues long. The CDR3 here is CSVVTYNEQFF. The DNA of the CDR3 is TGCAGCGTTGTCACCTACAATGAGCAGTTCTTC.

The chain links TRBV9 to TRBJ2-2; D might be TRBD2 (5 bases). V was shortened by 0 bases and J by 7 bases, with 13 bases between the two germline ends. The CDR3 length is 15 residues. The germline gives CDR1 SGDLS, CDR2 YYNGEE. The CDR3 sequence: CASSVGDRAGGELFF. For the CDR3, the DNA is TGTGCCAGCAGCGTAGGAGATAGGGCGGGCGGGGAGCTGTTTTTT. The variable domain in full, completed from reference TRBV9 and TRBJ2-2, reads DSGVTQTPKHLITATGQRVTLRCSPRSGDLSVYWYQQSLDQGLQFLIQYYNGEERAKGNILERFSAQQFPDLHSELNLSSLELGDSALYFCASSVGDRAGGELFFGEGSRLTVL.

CDR3 loop: CASSYEVEKISYEQYF. DNA of the CDR3: TGTGCCAGCAGTTACGAGGTAGAAAAAATCTCGTACGAGCAGTACTTC. The V gene is TRBV6-5, the J gene TRBJ2-7; the D is unclear. CDR1 is MNHEY and CDR2 is SVGAGI in the germline V gene. The V gene lost 2 bases and the J gene lost 4 bases, with 18 bases spanning the gap. The CDR3 contains 16 residues.

This chain joins TRBV12-5 and TRBJ2-2; 8 nucleotides align to TRBD2. J gave up 0 bases and V 4 bases, and 10 bases lay outside the gene matches. The CDR3 sequence is 18 residues long. Germline values: CDR1 LGHNT, CDR2 FRNRAP. The DNA for the CDR3 is TGTGCTAGTGGTTCGGGACGGGGGGGCCTCTCGAACACCGGGGAGCTGTTTTTT. This gives the protein CASGSGRGGLSNTGELFF.

This chain connects TRBV5-1 to TRBJ1-2; TRBD1 aligns across 8 bases. Germline V CDR1 and CDR2: SGHRS, YFSETQ. The CDR3 contains 17 residues. The V segment lost 2 bases and the J segment 6 bases; nucleotides outside the gene matches: 15. The CDR3 nucleotides read TGCGCCAGCAGCTTCGGATTGACAGGGGCGTCGGGGCATGGCTACACCTTC. Amino acids: CASSFGLTGASGHGYTF.

Only a few counts were recorded for this clone. The V and J genes are TRBV5-4 and TRBJ2-3; 8 bases fit TRBD2. V dropped 0 bases and J dropped 4; count of bases not matched to a gene: 10. In germline, CDR1 is SGHNT, CDR2 YYREEE (reference sequence). This CDR3 region has 17 residues. The CDR3 DNA sequence: TGTGCCAGCAGCTTGGCCCTCGGGGCGGGGGGATCAGATACGCAGTATTTT. Translated: CASSLALGAGGSDTQYF. Supplemented by reference TRBV5-4 and TRBJ2-3, the full variable domain reads ETGVTQSPTHLIKTRGQQVTLRCSSQSGHNTVSWYQQALGQGPQFIFQYYREEENGRGNFPPRFSGLQFPNYSSELNVNALELDDSALYLCASSLALGAGGSDTQYFGPGTRLTVL.

This clone was seen more than once but under ten times. This sequence joins TRBV4-3 and TRBJ2-7; D is perhaps TRBD1 (8 bases). Germline-derived CDR1 and CDR2 are LGHNA and YSLEER. Trimming stripped 1 base from V and 2 bases from J, with 12 bases between. There are 15 residues in the CDR3. The CDR3 DNA sequence: TGCGCCAGCAGCCAAGGACAGGGGACTACCTACGAGCAGTACTTC. This sequence encodes CASSQGQGTTYEQYF.

The rearrangement uses TRBV7-3 and TRBJ2-3, with D perhaps TRBD1 (6 bases). The germline gives CDR1 SGHTA, CDR2 FQGTGA. Trimming stripped 2 bases from V and 3 bases from J, with 12 bases between. The CDR3 runs 15 residues. The CDR3, as DNA: TGTGCCAGCAGCTTATTCAGGGGATCAACAGATACGCAGTATTTT. Protein product: CASSLFRGSTDTQYF.

The chain carries TRBV4-1 and TRBJ2-3; perhaps TRBD1 as D (5 bases). Germline V CDR1 and CDR2: MGHRA, YSYEKL. The CDR3 sequence is 18 residues long. Between the trimmed V and J ends, which lost 0 bases and 1 base, there was a span of 17 bases. The chain's CDR3 is CASSQEPPSSRGTDTQYF. CDR3 coding DNA: TGCGCCAGCAGCCAAGAACCCCCCTCATCCAGGGGCACAGATACGCAGTATTTT.

The gene calls are TRBV6-5 and TRBJ1-2; the D is unclear. Germline CDR1 is MNHEY and CDR2 is SVGAGI. Trimming cost V 5 bases and J 2 bases, with 9 bases left between them. This CDR3 region has 13 residues. The CDR3: CASSRGQNYGYTF. The CDR3 DNA is TGTGCCAGCAGTCGAGGGCAGAACTATGGCTACACCTTC.

V is TRBV7-6 and J is TRBJ2-3; tentatively, D is TRBD1 (6 bases). CDR1 is SGHVS and CDR2 is FNYEAQ in the germline V gene. V lost 7 bases, J lost 6 bases, and 11 bases lay in between. This CDR3 comprises 12 residues. CDR3 in amino acids: CASKGVKDTQYF. CDR3 coding DNA: TGTGCCAGCAAGGGGGTCAAGGATACGCAGTATTTT.

V gene TRBV4-3 combines with J gene TRBJ2-1; 8 nucleotides match TRBD2. Germline V gene lookup returns CDR1 LGHNA and CDR2 YSLEER. The V gene end was trimmed by 3 bases and the J gene end by 4 bases; junction bases not matched to a gene: 2. The CDR3 loop spans 14 amino acids. DNA of the CDR3: TGCGCCAGCAGCCACGAGCGGGGGTACAATGAGCAGTTCTTC. It yields the protein CASSHERGYNEQFF.

The J gene is TRBJ1-5, the V gene TRBV6-1, with 11 bases fitting TRBD1. The germline gives CDR1 MNHNS, CDR2 SASEGT. This CDR3 is built from 14 residues. V trimming: 6 bases; J trimming: 7 bases; junction bases outside the gene matches: 5. The CDR3 DNA reads TGTGCCAGCAGCGGACAGGGGGCGGGGCAGCCCCAGCATTTT. Its translation is CASSGQGAGQPQHF.

The J gene is TRBJ2-4, the V gene TRBV6-5, with TRBD2 as a possible D gene (5 bases). Per germline, CDR1 MNHEY and CDR2 SVGAGI. The CDR3 length is 14 residues. V dropped 4 bases and J dropped 2 bases, with 9 bases sitting between them. CDR3 DNA sequence: TGTGCCAGCAGTTCTGGAGGAACCAAAAACATTCAGTACTTC. Its protein is CASSSGGTKNIQYF.

A single count supports this clone. The chain couples TRBV19 to TRBJ2-3; possible D gene TRBD1, 6 bases. The germline V gene encodes CDR1 LNHDA and CDR2 SQIVND (reference sequence). V was cut by 4 bases and J by 2 bases, with 13 bases left in between. There are 15 residues in the CDR3. The CDR3 nucleotides are TGTGCCAGTAGTAAGGGTGGGGGCTACACAGATACGCAGTATTTT. Translated, it gives CASSKGGGYTDTQYF.

Only one count was recorded for this clone. The chain recombines TRBV6-5 with TRBJ2-1, with 8 positions matching TRBD2. Per germline, CDR1 MNHEY and CDR2 SVGAGI. The CDR3 loop spans 16 amino acids. V shed 1 base and J 0 bases; nucleotides not matched to a gene: 2. CDR3 in amino acids: CASSYWGTSSYNEQFF. The CDR3 DNA follows: TGTGCCAGCAGTTACTGGGGGACTAGCTCCTACAATGAGCAGTTCTTC.

The chain recombines TRBV27 with TRBJ2-1, with D perhaps TRBD2 (7 bases). Germline V gene lookup returns CDR1 MNHEY and CDR2 SMNVEV (reference sequence). The CDR3 has 15 amino acids. Between the trimmed V and J ends, which lost 2 bases and 7 bases, there was a span of 15 bases. Here the CDR3 DNA reads TGTGCCAGCAGTTTAAGGGGGGGTGGGGGGAATGAGCAGTTCTTC. It codes for CASSLRGGGGNEQFF.

The V and J genes are TRBV5-6 and TRBJ2-2, with 7 positions matching TRBD2. CDR3 length: 17 residues. The trim removed 2 bases at V and 3 bases at J, leaving 10 bases unmatched. Germline loops: CDR1 SGHDT, CDR2 YYEEEE. Here the CDR3 reads CASSLRTSSPDTGELFF. DNA of the CDR3: TGTGCCAGCAGCTTAAGGACTAGTAGTCCCGACACCGGGGAGCTGTTTTTT.

The genes are TRBV19 and TRBJ2-7; a possible D gene is TRBD1 (5 bases). V lost 4 bases, J lost 3 bases, and 16 bases lay in between. The CDR3 runs 15 residues. Looked up from germline, CDR1 is LNHDA and CDR2 is SQIVND (reference sequence). Here the CDR3 reads CASSTTGLGGYEQYF. The DNA of the CDR3 is TGTGCCAGTAGTACCACAGGATTGGGTGGCTACGAGCAGTACTTC.

V is TRBV7-3 and J is TRBJ2-1, with TRBD1 matching over 7 bases. J lost 8 bases, V lost 5 bases, and 15 bases had no gene match. Germline V lookup: CDR1 SGHTA, CDR2 FQGTGA. The CDR3 runs 16 residues. CDR3 residues: CASSPSHRGMKDEQFF. The CDR3 nucleotides are TGTGCCAGCAGCCCCTCCCACAGGGGAATGAAGGATGAGCAGTTCTTC.

V usage is TRBV4-2 and J usage is TRBJ1-4, with D tentatively TRBD1 (6 bases). CDR1 is LGHNA and CDR2 is YNFKEQ in the germline V gene. Trimming removed 3 bases from V and 4 bases from J, with 15 bases in between. CDR3 length: 16 residues. The CDR3 loop reads CASSQGPGTLNEKLFF. The DNA of the CDR3 is TGTGCCAGCAGCCAGGGTCCCGGGACACTTAATGAAAAACTGTTTTTT.